This T cell receptor beta chain was profiled in a study of early T cells in non-severe SARS-CoV-2 infection. Study context: Sequencing of bulk RNA from unsorted whole blood was done, without chain pairing.

In the library, individual cDNA molecules carried attached unique molecular identifiers. TCRdb itself ran the 5' RACE reads through MiXCR, one entry per CDR3 protein. The data show about 110,000 distinct CDR3 sequences, with about 12% seen just once and around 3% held by the top ten. This clonotype was counted at least ten times. Its specificity is not known. Study conclusions and caveats: CD4 and private specificities were missed by VDJdb matching, which favored anti-spike CD8 responses.

After removal of 3 bases from V and 6 bases from J, the junction contained 6 bases not matched to a gene. This CDR3 region has 14 residues. The sample consisted of whole blood. The chain couples TRBV12-3 or TRBV12-4 to TRBJ1-1, with 8 bases that match TRBD1. This clonotype was sampled from an adult who was a healthcare worker with PCR-confirmed SARS-CoV-2 infection or an uninfected control (not recorded which). The CDR3: CASSLAGGRAEAFF. CDR3 nucleotide sequence: TGTGCCAGCAGTTTGGCAGGGGGCCGCGCTGAAGCTTTCTTT.